Presented here are 4 T cell receptor beta chains from one specimen sequenced in a study of beta chain features in type 1 diabetes. Study observations and caveats: Moderate yet significant TCRB CDR3 shortening was seen in Type 1 diabetes patients in all four CD4+ subsets.

TCRB transcripts that were expressed got sequenced, as all of the isolated RNA had been reverse transcribed. The assay was immunoSEQ multiplex PCR, and TCRdb's table has in-frame clones only and misses some. The sample has roughly 51,000 clones, about 47% seen once. These TCRs are of unknown antigen specificity. The sequencing input was Tregs from blood. The receptors were sampled from a woman between 40 and 55 years old with type 1 diabetes.

The V call is TRBV6-5, the J call TRBJ2-7, with TRBD1 matching over 8 bases. Germline-derived CDR1 and CDR2 are MNHEY and SVGAGI. V gave up 6 bases and J gave up 1 base; unmatched junction bases: 5. CDR3 length: 14 residues. The CDR3 sequence is CASRGTGGSYEQYF. In DNA, the CDR3 is TGTGCCAGCAGGGGGACAGGAGGATCCTACGAGCAGTACTTC.

The CDR3 region has the DNA TGTGCCAGTAGTAGGAGAACAGGAGCCGACGAGCAGTACTTC. Amino acids: CASSRRTGADEQYF. The chain couples TRBV19 to TRBJ2-7, with D perhaps matching TRBD1 (5 bases). This CDR3 has 14 residues. Germline assignment: CDR1 LNHDA and CDR2 SQIVND (reference sequence). V lost 4 bases and J 5 bases, leaving 15 bases between the germline ends.

V usage is TRBV5-1 and J usage is TRBJ1-1, with 8 nucleotides matching TRBD1. Germline V gene sequence: CDR1 SGHRS, CDR2 YFSETQ. J lost 1 base, V lost 5 bases, and 4 bases had no gene match. The CDR3 has 14 amino acids. This CDR3 is CASRAGTGNTEAFF. For the CDR3, the DNA is TGCGCCAGCAGGGCCGGGACAGGGAACACTGAAGCTTTCTTT.

This rearrangement joins TRBV5-6 to TRBJ1-1; 10 nucleotides match TRBD1. Germline trimming cut 4 bases from V and 6 bases from J; bases unmatched to any gene: 6. Germline V CDR1 and CDR2: SGHDT, YYEEEE. The CDR3 spans 14 residues. The CDR3 loop is CASSVRTGGAEAFF. The CDR3, as DNA: TGTGCCAGCAGCGTAAGGACAGGGGGGGCTGAAGCTTTCTTT.